These 27 T cell receptor beta chains share one sample of origin, sequenced in a study of shared clonotypes between healthy human individuals. Libraries were prepared by immunoSEQ multiplex PCR; TCRdb keeps only in-frame clonotypes and omits some of them. The sample lists about 470,000 clones, around 79% occurring once. The sequencing input was PBMCs. These receptor sequences come from a woman in her 40s in good health. Some clones in this sample may be carry-over from other donors' samples.

The CDR3: CASSLRGVDGQFF. The DNA of the CDR3 is TGTGCCAGCAGCTTGCGGGGGGTGGATGGGCAGTTCTTC. The rearrangement joins TRBV5-6 to TRBJ2-1, with TRBD2 matching over 7 bases. Per germline, CDR1 SGHDT and CDR2 YYEEEE. V shed 1 base and J 12 bases; nucleotides not matched to a gene: 7. CDR3 length equals 13 residues.

The CDR3: CASSRTSGAGELFF. CDR3 sequence (DNA): TGTGCCAGCAGTCGGACTAGTGGAGCCGGGGAGCTGTTTTTT. The chain couples TRBV6-1 to TRBJ2-2, with 7 bases aligning to TRBD2. The CDR3 extends over 14 amino acids. The germline V gene has CDR1 MNHNS and CDR2 SASEGT. V dropped 5 bases and J dropped 6; count of bases not matched to a gene: 6.

The rearrangement links TRBV6-5 to TRBJ2-3; either TRBD1 or TRBD2 may supply D (6 bases each). CDR3 length: 16 amino acids. V lost 3 bases to trimming and J lost 3 bases, with 16 bases between them. The germline V gene has CDR1 MNHEY and CDR2 SVGAGI. CDR3 DNA sequence: TGTGCCAGCAGTTATAGGGGGGTCACGGGGACAGATACGCAGTATTTT. It is translated as CASSYRGVTGTDTQYF.

This clone was found many times. The V gene is TRBV27, the J gene TRBJ1-2; 10 bases agree with TRBD1. The CDR3 length is 15 residues. Germline loops: CDR1 MNHEY, CDR2 SMNVEV (reference sequence). Trimming at V came to 5 bases and at J to 3 bases, leaving 6 bases not matched to a gene. CDR3 region: CASSTRDRGDYGYTF. CDR3 sequence (DNA): TGTGCCAGCAGTACGCGGGACAGGGGAGACTATGGCTACACCTTC.

J is TRBJ1-1 and V is TRBV19; D perhaps matches TRBD1 (6 bases). V lost 6 bases to trimming and J lost 1 base, with 15 bases between them. The V gene's germline CDR1 is LNHDA and CDR2 SQIVND (reference sequence). The CDR3 sequence is 15 residues long. Here the CDR3 DNA reads TGTGCCAGTAGATTAACAGGGATAGGGAACACTGAAGCTTTCTTT. Protein: CASRLTGIGNTEAFF.

The table lists this clone with a count of one. The rearrangement uses TRBV18 and TRBJ1-3; tentative D call: TRBD1 (5 bases). Germline-derived CDR1 and CDR2 are KGHSH and LQKENI. The CDR3 contains 14 residues. Between the trimmed V and J ends, which lost 3 bases and 2 bases, there was a span of 8 bases. This CDR3 reads CASSPARAGNTIYF. In DNA, the CDR3 is TGTGCCAGCTCACCGGCCAGGGCTGGAAACACCATATATTTT. The whole variable domain, remainder taken from reference TRBV18 and TRBJ1-3, is NAGVMQNPRHLVRRRGQEARLRCSPMKGHSHVYWYRQLPEEGLKFMVYLQKENIIDESGMPKERFSAEFPKEGPSILRIQQVVRGDSAAYFCASSPARAGNTIYFGEGSWLTVV.

The V gene is TRBV28, the J gene TRBJ2-2; no definite D call. The CDR3 runs to 13 residues. CDR1 and CDR2 from the germline V gene are MDHEN and SYDVKM. V lost 6 bases to trimming and J lost 4 bases, with 9 bases between them. The chain's CDR3 is CASSPSGTGELFF. CDR3 in DNA: TGTGCCAGCAGCCCGTCGGGCACCGGGGAGCTGTTTTTT.

This clone was found many times. Other DNA sequences within the sample encode an identical CDR3. The J gene is TRBJ2-1, the V gene TRBV5-1; 10 bases line up with TRBD2. Unmatched junction bases numbered 4, after V lost 0 bases and J lost 1 base. This CDR3 is 17 amino acids long. Germline-derived CDR1 and CDR2 are SGHRS and YFSETQ. The CDR3 spells CASSLEASGSSYNEQFF. CDR3 DNA: TGCGCCAGCAGCTTGGAGGCTAGCGGGAGTTCCTACAATGAGCAGTTCTTC.

CDR3: CASSVGQETQYF. The CDR3 region has the DNA TGTGCCAGCAGTGTGGGGCAAGAGACCCAGTACTTC. The chain uses TRBV6-5 and TRBJ2-5; unclear D gene. The CDR3 totals 12 residues. Germline V gene lookup returns CDR1 MNHEY and CDR2 SVGAGI. V dropped 5 bases and J dropped 2 bases, with 6 bases sitting between them.

This clone came up once. The V call is TRBV15, the J call TRBJ1-4; a possible D gene is TRBD1 (5 bases). CDR1 and CDR2 (germline): LNHNV, YYDKDF (reference sequence). Deletions cut 0 bases from V and 5 bases from J, with 7 bases between. The CDR3 totals 14 residues. The CDR3 reads CATSREEGNEKLFF. In nucleotides, the CDR3 is TGTGCCACCAGCAGAGAGGAGGGGAATGAAAAACTGTTTTTT.

This chain connects TRBV2 to TRBJ1-3, with D possibly TRBD1 on 5 matching bases. The V gene lost 4 bases and the J gene lost 1 base, with 11 bases spanning the gap. CDR1 and CDR2 from the germline V gene are SNHLY and FYNNEI. The CDR3 contains 15 residues. The chain's CDR3 is CASSARGESGNTIYF. The CDR3 DNA follows: TGTGCCAGCAGTGCCCGGGGCGAATCTGGAAACACCATATATTTT.

The chain's CDR3 is CASSLRDRGNTIYF. For the CDR3, the DNA is TGTGCCAGCAGTCTCCGGGACAGGGGCAACACCATATATTTT. The chain joins TRBV28 to TRBJ1-3; 10 bases match TRBD1. Germline trimming cut 5 bases from V and 7 bases from J; bases unmatched to any gene: 5. Germline CDR1 MDHEN, CDR2 SYDVKM. The CDR3 sequence is 14 residues long.

The CDR3 reads CASRGSAGAGHEQFF. The CDR3, as DNA: TGTGCCAGCAGAGGCTCGGCGGGAGCTGGGCATGAGCAGTTCTTC. The rearrangement links TRBV2 to TRBJ2-1, with 7 nucleotides matching TRBD2. Germline V CDR1 and CDR2: SNHLY, FYNNEI. V shed 6 bases and J 8 bases; nucleotides not matched to a gene: 13. There are 15 residues in the CDR3. Full variable domain (outside the CDR3, taken from reference TRBV2 and TRBJ2-1): EPEVTQTPSHQVTQMGQEVILRCVPISNHLYFYWYRQILGQKVEFLVSFYNNEISEKSEIFDDQFSVERPDGSNFTLKIRSTKLEDSAMYFCASRGSAGAGHEQFFGPGTRLTVL.

J is TRBJ1-2 and V is TRBV5-4, with D unclear. CDR3 length: 15 residues. The V gene's germline CDR1 is SGHNT and CDR2 YYREEE (reference sequence). Trimming took off 0 bases at V and 0 bases at J, with 9 bases between the two ends. As DNA, the CDR3 is TGTGCCAGCAGCTTGGGGGCAGTTTCTAACTATGGCTACACCTTC. Translation: CASSLGAVSNYGYTF.

The CDR3 sequence: CASSAVSGTYEQYF. The CDR3 bases are TGTGCCAGCAGCGCCGTCTCCGGTACCTACGAGCAGTACTTC. The rearrangement joins TRBV7-2 to TRBJ2-7; D not certain. The germline V gene encodes CDR1 SGHTA and CDR2 FQGNSA. V was cut by 5 bases and J by 2 bases, with 13 bases left in between. This CDR3 has 14 amino acids.

The rearrangement joins TRBV18 to TRBJ2-2; 10 bases fit TRBD2. CDR1 is KGHSH and CDR2 is LQKENI in the germline V gene. This CDR3 has 17 amino acids. Germline trimming cut 2 bases from V and 0 bases from J; bases unmatched to any gene: 3. The CDR3 loop reads CASSPKLAGPNTGELFF. The DNA for the CDR3 is TGTGCCAGCTCACCAAAACTAGCGGGGCCGAACACCGGGGAGCTGTTTTTT.

The CDR3 region is CASSLGGREWETQYF. CDR3 bases: TGTGCCAGCAGCTTAGGCGGGAGGGAGTGGGAGACCCAGTACTTC. The chain employs TRBV7-6 and TRBJ2-5; 9 bases map to TRBD2. Germline V gene lookup returns CDR1 SGHVS and CDR2 FNYEAQ. The length of the CDR3 is 15 residues. The junction had 5 bases not matched to a gene; V was cut back by 1 base and J by 5 bases.

In DNA form, the CDR3 reads TGTGCCACCAGCGCCAGGGGATGGGAGACCCAGTACTTC. It yields the protein CATSARGWETQYF. This rearrangement joins TRBV15 to TRBJ2-5; the D gene is possibly TRBD1 (6 bases). V lost 5 bases and J 5 bases, leaving 12 bases between the germline ends. Per germline, CDR1 LNHNV and CDR2 YYDKDF (reference sequence). The CDR3 spans 13 residues. Full variable domain (remainder filled in from reference TRBV15 and TRBJ2-5): DAMVIQNPRYQVTQFGKPVTLSCSQTLNHNVMYWYQQKSSQAPKLLFHYYDKDFNNEADTPDNFQSRRPNTSFCFLDIRSPGLGDTAMYLCATSARGWETQYFGPGTRLLVL.

The rearrangement uses TRBV7-9 and TRBJ2-7; 11 bases fit TRBD2. Per the germline V gene, CDR1 is SEHNR and CDR2 is FQNEAQ (reference sequence). V lost 5 bases and J lost 7; bases outside the gene matches: 10. The length of the CDR3 is 15 residues. The CDR3 DNA reads TGTGCCAGCAGCACGACTAGCGGGACGGGGAGGGAGCAGTACTTC. Translation: CASSTTSGTGREQYF.

This chain uses TRBV11-3 with TRBJ2-1; TRBD2 agrees at 8 bases. The CDR3 spans 15 residues. Germline V gene lookup returns CDR1 SGHNT and CDR2 YENEEA. Trimming at V came to 5 bases and at J to 0 bases, leaving 3 bases not matched to a gene. Here the CDR3 DNA reads TGTGCCAGCAGCATCGGGACTAGCTCCTACAATGAGCAGTTCTTC. Translation gives CASSIGTSSYNEQFF.

The J gene is TRBJ2-3, the V gene TRBV4-1, with 12 positions matching TRBD2. Trimming took 0 bases from V and 6 from J; bases not matched to a gene: 4. This CDR3 contains 16 residues. Germline lookup yields CDR1 MGHRA and CDR2 YSYEKL. As DNA, the CDR3 is TGCGCCAGCAGCCAAGATCTAGCGGGAGGGTCCGATACGCAGTATTTT. The encoded protein is CASSQDLAGGSDTQYF.

The chain recombines TRBV28 with TRBJ2-7, with TRBD2 matching 7 bases. The germline V gene encodes CDR1 MDHEN and CDR2 SYDVKM. The CDR3 sequence is 15 residues long. Trimming removed 5 bases from V and 0 bases from J; junction bases left unmatched: 7. CDR3 residues: CASSRLAVSSYEQYF. CDR3 DNA: TGTGCCAGCAGTCGGCTAGCGGTAAGCTCCTACGAGCAGTACTTC.

The chain uses TRBV6-1 and TRBJ2-5, with TRBD1 identical over 9 bases. With the DNA end fitting TRBJ2-7 better, the J assignment may be wrong. The CDR3 runs to 15 residues. Germline CDR1 and CDR2: MNHNS and SASEGT. The CDR3 here is CASSFEGQGSYEQYF. CDR3 DNA sequence: TGTGCCAGCAGTTTTGAGGGACAGGGATCCTACGAGCAGTACTTC.

This chain links TRBV30 with TRBJ1-1; D possibly corresponds to TRBD1 (6 bases). The CDR3 spans 13 residues. Germline loops: CDR1 GTSNPN, CDR2 SVGIG (reference sequence). V was cut by 8 bases and J by 0 bases, with 13 bases left in between. The CDR3 spells CATRTVMNTEAFF. As DNA, the CDR3 is TGTGCCACAAGGACAGTGATGAACACTGAAGCTTTCTTT.

The chain is built from TRBV10-3 and TRBJ2-2; TRBD1 matches at 7 bases. The CDR3 has 16 residues. In germline, CDR1 is ENHRY, CDR2 SYGVKD. The junction had 4 bases not matched to a gene; V was cut back by 3 bases and J by 0 bases. The CDR3 sequence: CAISDTGESNTGELFF. The CDR3 nucleotides read TGTGCCATCAGTGATACAGGGGAATCGAACACCGGGGAGCTGTTTTTT.

This clone has a count of ten or more. V is TRBV19 and J is TRBJ2-2; 14 bases align to TRBD2. The germline V gene encodes CDR1 LNHDA and CDR2 SQIVND (reference sequence). The V and J ends lost 5 bases and 4 bases, in that order; junction bases with no gene match: 3. There are 16 residues in the CDR3. Written as DNA, the CDR3 is TGTGCCAGTAGTGACGGACTAGCGGGAGGCACCGGGGAGCTGTTTTTT. Its translation is CASSDGLAGGTGELFF.

V gene TRBV6-4 combines with J gene TRBJ1-1; D is undetermined. The CDR3 is made up of 11 amino acids. Germline lookup yields CDR1 MRHNA and CDR2 SNTAGT. Trimming pared 7 bases from V and 0 bases from J, leaving 3 bases between. The CDR3 loop reads CASTLNTEAFF. As DNA, the CDR3 is TGTGCCAGCACTTTGAACACTGAAGCTTTCTTT.